Listed here are 5 T cell receptor beta chains from one sample, sequenced in a study of T-cell reconstitution after alpha-beta-depleted transplantation in children. The TCRbeta library was prepared with unique molecular identifiers. MiXCR was run by TCRdb on the PCR reads, yielding one entry per CDR3 protein. The sample holds 60,000 to 85,000 distinct CDR3 sequences; over 15% are singletons and the top ten take roughly half. The sample here was PBMCs, mostly from graft donor cells, taken 360 days after TCRalphabeta/CD19-depleted stem cell transplant. Every receptor here comes from a male patient aged 2-10 years who had a stem cell transplant for acute lymphoblastic leukemia, so the T cells may come from the graft donor.

In its sample, this clonotype was seen a few times. The J gene is TRBJ2-7, the V gene TRBV27; 9 bases are shared with TRBD1. The CDR3 sequence is 15 residues long. V gave up 6 bases and J gave up 2 bases; unmatched junction bases: 8. CDR1 MNHEY and CDR2 SMNVEV come from the germline V gene (reference sequence). In DNA form, the CDR3 reads TGTGCCAGCAGCTACACAGGGGGCGCGCCCTACGAGCAGTACTTC. Translated, it gives CASSYTGGAPYEQYF.

This clonotype was recorded a few times. The V gene is TRBV18, the J gene TRBJ1-1, with D tentatively TRBD1 (5 bases). CDR3 size: 14 residues. V shed 3 bases and J shed 5 bases, with 13 bases lying between them. Germline CDR1 KGHSH, CDR2 LQKENI. In DNA, the CDR3 is TGTGCCAGCTCACCCCACCAGCAGGGAACTGAAGCTTTCTTT. This encodes CASSPHQQGTEAFF.

In its sample, this clonotype was seen many times. The V and J genes are TRBV5-1 and TRBJ2-5; D perhaps matches TRBD2 (5 bases). The CDR3 spans 15 residues. Germline V lookup: CDR1 SGHRS, CDR2 YFSETQ. The ends were cut back, 1 base at V and 1 base at J, with 11 bases in the middle. CDR3: CASSLWATSQETQYF. CDR3 nucleotides: TGCGCCAGCAGCTTGTGGGCAACTAGCCAAGAGACCCAGTACTTC.

V and J are TRBV7-9 and TRBJ1-1; D not certain. Germline V gene data show CDR1 as SEHNR and CDR2 as FQNEAQ (reference sequence). V was clipped by 3 bases and J by 5 bases, with 7 bases between them. This CDR3 spans 12 amino acids. This chain's CDR3 is CASSFWETEAFF. CDR3 bases: TGTGCCAGCAGCTTTTGGGAGACTGAAGCTTTCTTT.

The chain uses TRBV6-2 or TRBV6-3 and TRBJ2-7; 11 positions match TRBD2. Trimming took 6 bases from V and 1 from J; bases not matched to a gene: 5. The CDR3 has 15 amino acids. Germline V lookup: CDR1 MNHEY, CDR2 SVGEGT. Here the CDR3 DNA reads TGTGCCAGCAGCCACCGACTAGCGGGATCCTACGAGCAGTACTTC. Its translation: CASSHRLAGSYEQYF.